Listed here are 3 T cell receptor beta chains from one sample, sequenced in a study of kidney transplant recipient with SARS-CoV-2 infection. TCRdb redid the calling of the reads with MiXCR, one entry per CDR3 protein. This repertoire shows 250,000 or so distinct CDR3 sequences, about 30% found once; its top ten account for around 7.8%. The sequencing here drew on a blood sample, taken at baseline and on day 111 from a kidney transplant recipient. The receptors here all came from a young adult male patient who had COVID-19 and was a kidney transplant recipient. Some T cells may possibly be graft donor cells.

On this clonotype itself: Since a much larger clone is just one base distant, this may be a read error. CDR3 sequence (DNA): TGTGCCAGCTCCCAGGGCTATGAGAAGTTCTTC. As protein: CASSQGYEKFF. The rearrangement links TRBV5-4 to TRBJ2-1; perhaps TRBD1 as D (5 bases). Per the germline V gene, CDR1 is SGHNT and CDR2 is YYREEE (reference sequence). The CDR3 contains 11 residues.

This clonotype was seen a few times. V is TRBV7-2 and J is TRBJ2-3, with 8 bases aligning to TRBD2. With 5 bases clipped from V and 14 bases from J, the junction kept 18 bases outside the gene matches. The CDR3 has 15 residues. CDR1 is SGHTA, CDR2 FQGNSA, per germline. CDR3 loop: CASSPRRGGGPRSYF. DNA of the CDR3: TGTGCCAGCAGCCCCCGAAGGGGCGGGGGGCCGAGGTCGTATTTT.

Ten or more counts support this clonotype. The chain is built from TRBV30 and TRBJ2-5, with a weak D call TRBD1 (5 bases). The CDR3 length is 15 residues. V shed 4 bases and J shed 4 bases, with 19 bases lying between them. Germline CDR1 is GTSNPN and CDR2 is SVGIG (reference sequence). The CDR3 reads CAWNPPGSRGETQYF. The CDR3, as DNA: TGTGCCTGGAACCCCCCCGGCTCAAGGGGAGAGACCCAGTACTTC.